Listed here are 32 T cell receptor beta chains from one sample, sequenced in a study of cytomegalovirus exposure and HLA in healthy donors. In the PCR, 60 Vbeta and 13 Jbeta primers were used. The method was immunoSEQ multiplex PCR; TCRdb's version includes in-frame clones alone and lacks a portion of them. This table has 85,000 to 130,000 clones, about three quarters appearing once. Sequenced: PBMCs. The source of these receptors is a woman aged 45-60 years in good health and CMV-seropositive.

For the CDR3, the DNA is TGTGCCAGCAGCCATCAGACAGGCAATTTATACCTAGCCAAAAACATTCAGTACTTC. Protein sequence: CASSHQTGNLYLAKNIQYF. The chain couples TRBV7-9 to TRBJ2-4; D is possibly TRBD1 (6 bases). Trimming pared 5 bases from V and 0 bases from J, leaving 23 bases between. Germline V gene data show CDR1 as SEHNR and CDR2 as FQNEAQ (reference sequence). This CDR3 is built from 19 residues.

V is TRBV5-5 and J is TRBJ2-5; weak D call: TRBD2 (6 bases). The CDR3 is 14 amino acids. The germline gives CDR1 SGHKS, CDR2 YYEKEE (reference sequence). V dropped 7 bases and J dropped 2 bases, with 15 bases sitting between them. The CDR3: CASAWRGPQETQYF. The CDR3, as DNA: TGTGCCAGCGCCTGGAGGGGCCCTCAAGAGACCCAGTACTTC.

CDR3: CASSQDRGPSPEPQHF. Here the CDR3 DNA reads TGCGCCAGCAGCCAAGACAGGGGCCCGAGTCCGGAGCCCCAGCATTTT. The rearrangement uses TRBV4-3 and TRBJ1-5; TRBD1 is a possible D gene (6 bases). This CDR3 is 16 amino acids long. Per germline, CDR1 LGHNA and CDR2 YSLEER. V lost 0 bases to trimming and J lost 8 bases, with 17 bases between them.

J is TRBJ2-3 and V is TRBV18, with 8 bases that match TRBD2. The germline gives CDR1 KGHSH, CDR2 LQKENI. The CDR3 contains 16 residues. The junction had 6 bases not matched to a gene; V was cut back by 1 base and J by 3 bases. The CDR3 bases are TGTGCCAGCTCACCACTAGGGACTAGTGAAACAGATACGCAGTATTTT. Amino acids: CASSPLGTSETDTQYF. The full variable domain, its missing parts supplied by reference TRBV18 and TRBJ2-3, is NAGVMQNPRHLVRRRGQEARLRCSPMKGHSHVYWYRQLPEEGLKFMVYLQKENIIDESGMPKERFSAEFPKEGPSILRIQQVVRGDSAAYFCASSPLGTSETDTQYFGPGTRLTVL.

A single count supports this clone. The genes are TRBV19 and TRBJ1-5; TRBD1 agrees at 9 bases. With 6 bases clipped from V and 6 bases from J, the junction kept 9 bases outside the gene matches. The CDR3 runs to 15 residues. The germline V gene has CDR1 LNHDA and CDR2 SQIVND (reference sequence). CDR3 nucleotide sequence: TGTGCCAGTAGCCCGATCGGACAGGGGTCTCAGCCCCAGCATTTT. Amino acid sequence: CASSPIGQGSQPQHF.

About this clone itself: One end of the junction is discordant with germline, which a read error may explain. The sample contains more than one DNA sequence encoding this CDR3. This chain links TRBV19 with TRBJ1-1, with D unclear. The CDR3 is 14 residues long. The V gene's germline CDR1 is LNHDA and CDR2 SQIVND (reference sequence). CDR3 sequence (DNA): TGTGCCAGTAGTACCGTCCCTGGGCTTACTGAGGCTTTCTTT. Translation gives CASSTVPGLTEAFF. Full variable domain (outside the CDR3, taken from reference TRBV19 and TRBJ1-1): DGGITQSPKYLFRKEGQNVTLSCEQNLNHDAMYWYRQDPGQGLRLIYYSQIVNDFQKGDIAEGYSVSREKKESFPLTVTSAQKNPTAFYLCASSTVPGLTEAFFGQGTRLTVV.

In DNA form, the CDR3 reads TGTGCCAGCAGTCCCCAGGGAGGGCTCTACGAGCAGTACTTC. As protein: CASSPQGGLYEQYF. The chain joins TRBV7-8 to TRBJ2-7; 7 positions match TRBD2. Trimming took 6 bases from V and 3 from J; bases not matched to a gene: 8. Germline lookup yields CDR1 SGHVS and CDR2 FQNEAQ. This CDR3 has 14 amino acids.

V usage is TRBV27 and J usage is TRBJ2-7; 8 bases are shared with TRBD1. The V gene end was trimmed by 3 bases and the J gene end by 2 bases; junction bases not matched to a gene: 3. This CDR3 has 14 amino acids. Germline V gene lookup returns CDR1 MNHEY and CDR2 SMNVEV (reference sequence). This CDR3 is CASSFYRGTYEQYF. Written as DNA, the CDR3 is TGTGCCAGCAGTTTCTACAGGGGGACCTACGAGCAGTACTTC.

The chain uses TRBV7-9 and TRBJ2-7, with 12 bases that match TRBD1. The CDR3 runs to 16 residues. Trimming cost V 2 bases and J 5 bases; bases outside gene matches: 7. Germline V gene data show CDR1 as SEHNR and CDR2 as FQNEAQ (reference sequence). CDR3 nucleotides: TGTGCCAGCAGCTTACGAGGCGGGACAGGGGGCCACGAGCAGTACTTC. Amino acid sequence: CASSLRGGTGGHEQYF.

V gene TRBV5-1 combines with J gene TRBJ2-3; a weak D match, TRBD2 (5 bases). The CDR3 spans 14 residues. Germline-derived CDR1 and CDR2 are SGHRS and YFSETQ. V lost 5 bases, J lost 5 bases, and 15 bases lay in between. The CDR3 bases are TGCGCCAGCAGGCCAGCTAGCTTGGGAGATACGCAGTATTTT. This translates into CASRPASLGDTQYF.

Written as DNA, the CDR3 is TGTGCCAGCAGCCAAGAGACTAGCGGGGGGGCGTGGGCCAATGAGCAGTTCTTC. The encoded protein is CASSQETSGGAWANEQFF. The chain uses TRBV4-2 and TRBJ2-1; TRBD2 aligns across 14 bases. The CDR3 runs to 18 residues. Germline loops: CDR1 LGHNA, CDR2 YNFKEQ. Losses at the gene ends were 0 bases for V and 6 bases for J; bases not matched to a gene: 7.

The rearrangement uses TRBV5-1 and TRBJ2-3; D gene ambiguous. Trimming removed 0 bases from V and 0 bases from J, with 5 bases in between. The CDR3 spans 14 residues. The germline V gene encodes CDR1 SGHRS and CDR2 YFSETQ. This chain's CDR3 is CASSLDQSTDTQYF. As DNA, the CDR3 is TGCGCCAGCAGCTTGGATCAGAGCACAGATACGCAGTATTTT.

This chain uses TRBV5-1 with TRBJ2-2; 11 positions match TRBD1. V trimming: 9 bases; J trimming: 6 bases; junction bases outside the gene matches: 10. CDR1 SGHRS and CDR2 YFSETQ come from the germline V gene. The CDR3 spans 15 residues. In nucleotides, the CDR3 is TGCGCCACCCACCTCGGACAGGGGGCATCCGGGGAGCTGTTTTTT. It is translated as CATHLGQGASGELFF.

This clone was seen just once. The gene calls are TRBV5-1 and TRBJ2-3; D perhaps matches TRBD1 (6 bases). The germline V gene has CDR1 SGHRS and CDR2 YFSETQ. The CDR3 is 18 residues long. V was trimmed by 0 bases and J by 1 base, leaving 18 bases between them. CDR3 nucleotides: TGCGCCAGCAGCTTGGGCGTAGGACAGTCGAGAGGCACAGATACGCAGTATTTT. This sequence encodes CASSLGVGQSRGTDTQYF.

The rearrangement links TRBV6-5 to TRBJ1-1, with 9 bases identical to TRBD1. The germline V gene encodes CDR1 MNHEY and CDR2 SVGAGI. The CDR3 is 14 amino acids. After removal of 7 bases from V and 4 bases from J, the junction contained 7 bases not matched to a gene. Here the CDR3 DNA reads TGTGCCAGCATTTGGCGACAGGGGGTCACTGAAGCTTTCTTT. This translates into CASIWRQGVTEAFF.

In its sample, this clone was seen a few times. The J gene is TRBJ2-2, the V gene TRBV30, with D possibly matching TRBD2 (5 bases). This CDR3 comprises 15 residues. V was clipped by 0 bases and J by 3 bases, with 11 bases between them. Germline V gene lookup returns CDR1 GTSNPN and CDR2 SVGIG (reference sequence). The CDR3 region is CAWSVWIGDTGELFF. CDR3 DNA sequence: TGTGCCTGGAGTGTGTGGATCGGGGACACCGGGGAGCTGTTTTTT.

This clone was observed a handful of times. The rearrangement joins TRBV5-6 to TRBJ1-4; a possible D gene is TRBD1 (6 bases). Trimming stripped 2 bases from V and 1 base from J, with 9 bases between. CDR3 size: 15 residues. CDR1 is SGHDT, CDR2 YYEEEE, per germline. Here the CDR3 DNA reads TGTGCCAGCAGCTTCCCACAGGGAACTAATGAAAAACTGTTTTTT. The encoded protein is CASSFPQGTNEKLFF.

Here the CDR3 DNA reads TGTGCCAGCTCCCGGGAAGCGGGGGGATTCACAGATACGCAGTATTTT. Protein: CASSREAGGFTDTQYF. The chain joins TRBV2 to TRBJ2-3, with 9 bases lining up with TRBD2. V lost 8 bases, J lost 2 bases, and 11 bases stayed unmatched. The CDR3 runs to 16 residues. CDR1 SNHLY and CDR2 FYNNEI come from the germline V gene. Using reference TRBV2 and TRBJ2-3 for the parts outside the CDR3, the full variable domain is EPEVTQTPSHQVTQMGQEVILRCVPISNHLYFYWYRQILGQKVEFLVSFYNNEISEKSEIFDDQFSVERPDGSNFTLKIRSTKLEDSAMYFCASSREAGGFTDTQYFGPGTRLTVL.

This chain links TRBV5-1 with TRBJ2-1; D not resolved. This CDR3 has 13 residues. Germline CDR1 is SGHRS and CDR2 is YFSETQ. V was cut by 0 bases and J by 4 bases, with 5 bases left in between. CDR3: CASSLARYNEQFF. CDR3 DNA: TGCGCCAGCAGCTTGGCCCGGTACAATGAGCAGTTCTTC.

The V and J genes are TRBV11-2 and TRBJ1-1, with D unclear. The germline CDR1 and CDR2 sequences are SGHAT and FQNNGV. This CDR3 has 13 residues. The V end was cut by 4 bases, the J end by 8 bases, with 14 bases between. CDR3 amino acids: CASSSLLRGEAFF. DNA of the CDR3: TGTGCCAGCAGCTCCCTCCTTAGAGGGGAAGCTTTCTTT.

The gene calls are TRBV5-4 and TRBJ1-2, with 7 positions matching TRBD1. The V gene's germline CDR1 is SGHNT and CDR2 YYREEE (reference sequence). This CDR3 spans 15 amino acids. The trim removed 4 bases at V and 4 bases at J, leaving 10 bases unmatched. The CDR3 DNA reads TGTGCCAGCAGCCTAAGACAGGGTCGGTCCTATGGCTACACCTTC. Its protein is CASSLRQGRSYGYTF.

This chain connects TRBV13 to TRBJ1-1; D not certain. CDR1 is PRHDT, CDR2 FYEKMQ, per germline (reference sequence). V lost 2 bases and J 9 bases, leaving 16 bases between the germline ends. The length of the CDR3 is 14 residues. The CDR3 region is CASSLSSGSLKAFF. CDR3 in DNA: TGTGCCAGCAGCTTATCAAGCGGTAGCCTCAAAGCTTTCTTT.

A few counts support this clone. The chain recombines TRBV9 with TRBJ1-2; D uncertain. CDR1 is SGDLS and CDR2 is YYNGEE in the germline V gene. The CDR3 is made up of 13 amino acids. V dropped 0 bases and J dropped 6 bases, with 9 bases sitting between them. The CDR3 DNA sequence: TGTGCCAGCAGCGTAGCGGGATTCCATGGCTACACCTTC. Its protein product is CASSVAGFHGYTF.

The rearrangement uses TRBV5-1 and TRBJ2-1; 8 bases match TRBD1. The germline V gene has CDR1 SGHRS and CDR2 YFSETQ. The CDR3 is 17 residues long. V shed 4 bases, J shed 3 bases, and the junction held 12 bases outside the gene matches. The DNA of the CDR3 is TGCGCCAGCAGCCCAGGGACAGGTGGGTCTTACTACAATGAGCAGTTCTTC. Its protein is CASSPGTGGSYYNEQFF.

J is TRBJ1-1 and V is TRBV28; TRBD1 aligns across 9 bases. Germline V lookup: CDR1 MDHEN, CDR2 SYDVKM. The CDR3 runs 13 residues. After removal of 7 bases from V and 6 bases from J, the junction contained 6 bases not matched to a gene. The chain's CDR3 is CASIPGQGSEAFF. CDR3 sequence (DNA): TGTGCCAGCATCCCGGGACAGGGCTCTGAAGCTTTCTTT. Complete variable domain (other parts from reference TRBV28 and TRBJ1-1): DVKVTQSSRYLVKRTGEKVFLECVQDMDHENMFWYRQDPGLGLRLIYFSYDVKMKEKGDIPEGYSVSREKKERFSLILESASTNQTSMYLCASIPGQGSEAFFGQGTRLTVV.

This clone was seen just once. The chain couples TRBV7-9 to TRBJ2-3, with 11 bases fitting TRBD2. This CDR3 contains 15 residues. Germline values: CDR1 SEHNR, CDR2 FQNEAQ (reference sequence). The junction had 2 bases not matched to a gene; V was cut back by 2 bases and J by 4 bases. The CDR3 loop reads CASSLTSGGADTQYF. CDR3 DNA: TGTGCCAGCAGCTTAACTAGCGGGGGCGCAGATACGCAGTATTTT.

In this sample, this clone turned up a few times. V gene TRBV5-1 combines with J gene TRBJ1-4, with D possibly TRBD1 on 6 matching bases. The CDR3 has 16 residues. V lost 3 bases and J 8 bases, leaving 20 bases between the germline ends. Germline-derived CDR1 and CDR2 are SGHRS and YFSETQ. The CDR3 DNA reads TGCGCCAGCAGCTATGTTCATGACAGGCCGGAGGAAAAACTGTTTTTT. Translating it yields CASSYVHDRPEEKLFF.

The rearrangement uses TRBV7-3 and TRBJ2-3; TRBD2 matches at 14 bases. V was pared by 5 bases and J by 4 bases, with 5 bases of the junction left unmatched. This CDR3 contains 16 residues. CDR1 is SGHTA, CDR2 FQGTGA, per germline. CDR3 region: CASSPRLAGGADTQYF. The CDR3 coding sequence is TGTGCCAGCAGCCCGCGACTAGCGGGGGGGGCAGATACGCAGTATTTT.

This clone was seen a single time. This chain links TRBV18 with TRBJ1-1; D might be TRBD1 (5 bases). Germline V gene sequence: CDR1 KGHSH, CDR2 LQKENI. The germline V and J ends were trimmed by 1 base and 6 bases, with 15 bases remaining between them. The CDR3 is 15 amino acids. The CDR3 region has the DNA TGTGCCAGCTCACCACGGTGGCAGGGATTATCTGAAGCTTTCTTT. This gives the protein CASSPRWQGLSEAFF.

The V call is TRBV29-1, the J call TRBJ2-3; D is ambiguous. Trimming removed 7 bases from V and 3 bases from J, with 14 bases in between. The CDR3 is made up of 13 amino acids. Germline values: CDR1 SQVTM, CDR2 ANQGSEA. The CDR3 here is CSGSGRLTDTQYF. The CDR3 DNA reads TGCAGCGGGTCCGGCAGGCTGACAGATACGCAGTATTTT.

The V gene is TRBV4-3, the J gene TRBJ1-2, with D tentatively TRBD1 (5 bases). Between the trimmed V and J ends, which lost 8 bases and 1 base, there was a span of 17 bases. Germline CDR1 and CDR2: LGHNA and YSLEER. The CDR3 consists of 15 residues. The DNA of the CDR3 is TGCGCCAGCTCCAGGGAGGAGTTGGGTAACTATGGCTACACCTTC. This sequence encodes CASSREELGNYGYTF.

This clone was counted a few times. The genes are TRBV6-1 and TRBJ2-7; 10 nucleotides agree with TRBD2. Germline V gene data show CDR1 as MNHNS and CDR2 as SASEGT. V trimming: 2 bases; J trimming: 7 bases; junction bases outside the gene matches: 8. CDR3 length: 15 amino acids. For the CDR3, the DNA is TGTGCCAGCAGTGAACAAGCGGGGGGGCCTTGGGAGCAGTACTTC. This sequence encodes CASSEQAGGPWEQYF.